This T cell receptor beta chain was captured in a study of OX40 agonist ivuxolimab in advanced cancers. Study outcomes and limitations: Expanded clones belonging to CD8+ T cells outnumbered, on average, those of CD4+. Among the lowest levels of clonal expansion were found in partial responders at 0.1-3.0 mg/kg.

Enrollment shut out patients with autoimmune disease history or systemic immunosuppression. Using immunoSEQ multiplex PCR, the repertoire was profiled, and TCRdb retains in-frame clones only, with some absent. This table holds tens of thousands of clones, about 78% found once. Remarks on this clone: The antigen is undetermined.

The CDR3 is 15 residues long. Germline-derived CDR1 and CDR2 are MNHNS and SASEGT. Trimming at V came to 7 bases and at J to 2 bases, leaving 10 bases not matched to a gene. Material: CD4+ or CD8+ T cells sorted from blood, obtained in a trial of the OX40 agonist ivuxolimab. The rearrangement uses TRBV6-1 and TRBJ1-2, with 7 positions matching TRBD1. The clonotype was recovered from an adult with an advanced solid tumor such as melanoma, head and neck, liver or kidney cancer. The CDR3 spells CASIPIGGPNYGYTF. CDR3 nucleotide sequence: TGTGCCAGCATTCCCATAGGGGGCCCCAACTATGGCTACACCTTC.